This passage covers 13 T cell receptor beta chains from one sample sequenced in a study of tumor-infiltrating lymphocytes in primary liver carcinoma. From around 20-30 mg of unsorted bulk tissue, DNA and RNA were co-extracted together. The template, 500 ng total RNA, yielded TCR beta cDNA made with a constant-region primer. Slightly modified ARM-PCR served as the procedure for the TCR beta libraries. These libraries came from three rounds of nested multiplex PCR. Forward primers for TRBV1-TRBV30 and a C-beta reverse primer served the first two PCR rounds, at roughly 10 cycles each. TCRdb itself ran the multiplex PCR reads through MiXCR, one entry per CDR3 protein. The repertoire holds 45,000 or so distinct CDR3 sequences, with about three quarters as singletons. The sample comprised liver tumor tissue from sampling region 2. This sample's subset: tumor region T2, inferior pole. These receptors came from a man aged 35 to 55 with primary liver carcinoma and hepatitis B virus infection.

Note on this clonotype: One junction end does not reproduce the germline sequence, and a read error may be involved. The CDR3 region is CSVEGQVATEQYF. The DNA for the CDR3 is TGCAGCGTCGAAGGACAGGTGGCAACTGAGCAGTACTTC. The chain couples TRBV29-1 to TRBJ2-7; 7 bases align to TRBD1. CDR1 and CDR2 from the germline V gene are SQVTM and ANQGSEA. CDR3 length: 13 amino acids.

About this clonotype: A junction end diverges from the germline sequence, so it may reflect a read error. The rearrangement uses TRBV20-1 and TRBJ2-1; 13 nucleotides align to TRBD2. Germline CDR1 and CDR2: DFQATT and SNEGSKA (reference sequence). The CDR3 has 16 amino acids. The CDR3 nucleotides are TGCAGTGCGAGAGGAGCAGGGACTAGCGGGATTGATGGGCAGTTCTTC. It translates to CSARGAGTSGIDGQFF.

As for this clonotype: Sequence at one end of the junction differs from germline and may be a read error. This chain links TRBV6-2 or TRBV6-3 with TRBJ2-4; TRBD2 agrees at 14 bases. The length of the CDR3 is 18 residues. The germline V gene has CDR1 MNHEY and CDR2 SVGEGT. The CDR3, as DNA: TGTGCCAGCAGTGATCCGGGACTAGCGGGAGTCGCCAAAAACGTTCAGTACTTC. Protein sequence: CASSDPGLAGVAKNVQYF.

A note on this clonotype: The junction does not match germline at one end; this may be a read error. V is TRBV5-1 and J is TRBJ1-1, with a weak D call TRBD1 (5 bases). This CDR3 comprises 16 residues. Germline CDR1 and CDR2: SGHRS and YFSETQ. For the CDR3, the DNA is TGCGCCAACAGTCCTTCTTGGGGCACGATGAACACTGAGGCTTTCTTT. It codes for CANSPSWGTMNTEAFF.

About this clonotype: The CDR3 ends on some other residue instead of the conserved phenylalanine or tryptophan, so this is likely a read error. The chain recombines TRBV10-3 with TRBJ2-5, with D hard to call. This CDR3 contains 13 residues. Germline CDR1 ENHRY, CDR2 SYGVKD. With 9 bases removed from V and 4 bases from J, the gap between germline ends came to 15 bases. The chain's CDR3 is CAIPAPTGETQYL. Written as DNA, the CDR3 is TGTGCCATTCCCGCTCCAACTGGAGAGACCCAGTACTTA.

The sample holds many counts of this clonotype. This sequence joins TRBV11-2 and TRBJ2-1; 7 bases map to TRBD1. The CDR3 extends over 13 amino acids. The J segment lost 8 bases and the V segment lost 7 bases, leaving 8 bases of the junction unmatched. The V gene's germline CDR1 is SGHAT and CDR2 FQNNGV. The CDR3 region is CASTILTGDEQFF. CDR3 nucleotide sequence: TGTGCCAGCACCATACTAACAGGGGATGAGCAGTTCTTC.

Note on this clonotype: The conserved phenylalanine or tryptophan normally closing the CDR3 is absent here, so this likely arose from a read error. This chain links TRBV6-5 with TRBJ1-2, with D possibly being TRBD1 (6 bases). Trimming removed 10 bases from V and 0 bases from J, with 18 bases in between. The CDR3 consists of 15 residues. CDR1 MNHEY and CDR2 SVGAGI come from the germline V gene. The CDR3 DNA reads TGTGCCATCAGCCCACAGGGAGCCGCTAACTATGGCTACACCTCC. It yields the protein CAISPQGAANYGYTS.

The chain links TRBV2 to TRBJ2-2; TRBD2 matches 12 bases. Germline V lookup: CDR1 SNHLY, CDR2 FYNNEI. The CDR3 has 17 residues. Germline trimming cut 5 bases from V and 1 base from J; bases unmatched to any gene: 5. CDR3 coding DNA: TGTGCCAGCAGTTTTACTAGCGGGGGGCTGAACACCGGGGAGCTGTTTTTT. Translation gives CASSFTSGGLNTGELFF. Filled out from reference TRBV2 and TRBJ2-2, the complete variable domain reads EPEVTQTPSHQVTQMGQEVILRCVPISNHLYFYWYRQILGQKVEFLVSFYNNEISEKSEIFDDQFSVERPDGSNFTLKIRSTKLEDSAMYFCASSFTSGGLNTGELFFGEGSRLTVL.

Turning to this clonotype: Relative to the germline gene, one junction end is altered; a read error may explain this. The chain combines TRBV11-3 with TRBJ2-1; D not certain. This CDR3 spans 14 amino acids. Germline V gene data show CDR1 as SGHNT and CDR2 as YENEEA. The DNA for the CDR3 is TGTGCTAGCAGCTTAGGCGTCTCGAACATCGAGCAGTTCTTC. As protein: CASSLGVSNIEQFF.

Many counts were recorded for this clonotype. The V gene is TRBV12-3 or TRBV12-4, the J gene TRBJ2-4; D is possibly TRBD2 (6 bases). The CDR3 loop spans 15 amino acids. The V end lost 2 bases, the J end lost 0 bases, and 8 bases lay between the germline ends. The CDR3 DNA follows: TGTGCCAGCAGTTTATCAGCGGGAGCCAAAAACATTCAGTACTTC. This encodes CASSLSAGAKNIQYF.

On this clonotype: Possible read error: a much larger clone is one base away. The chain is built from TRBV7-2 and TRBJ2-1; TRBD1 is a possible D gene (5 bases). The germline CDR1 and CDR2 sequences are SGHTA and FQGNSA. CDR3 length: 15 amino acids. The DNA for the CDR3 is TGTGCCAGCAGGCCTCCCGGGCTAGAGGACAATAAGCAGTTCTTC. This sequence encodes CASRPPGLEDNKQFF.

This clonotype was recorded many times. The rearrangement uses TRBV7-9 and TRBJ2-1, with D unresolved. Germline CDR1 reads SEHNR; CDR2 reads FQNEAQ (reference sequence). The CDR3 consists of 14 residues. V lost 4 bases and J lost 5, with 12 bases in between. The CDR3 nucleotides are TGTGCCAGCAGCTCAGACACTGCCCACAATGAGCAGTTCTTC. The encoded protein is CASSSDTAHNEQFF.

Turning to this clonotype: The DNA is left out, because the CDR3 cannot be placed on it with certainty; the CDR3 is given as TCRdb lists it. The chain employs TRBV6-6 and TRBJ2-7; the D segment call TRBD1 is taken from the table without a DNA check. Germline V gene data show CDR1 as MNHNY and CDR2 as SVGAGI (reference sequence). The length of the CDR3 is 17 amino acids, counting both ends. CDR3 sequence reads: CASSSSSNQGPRDEQCF.